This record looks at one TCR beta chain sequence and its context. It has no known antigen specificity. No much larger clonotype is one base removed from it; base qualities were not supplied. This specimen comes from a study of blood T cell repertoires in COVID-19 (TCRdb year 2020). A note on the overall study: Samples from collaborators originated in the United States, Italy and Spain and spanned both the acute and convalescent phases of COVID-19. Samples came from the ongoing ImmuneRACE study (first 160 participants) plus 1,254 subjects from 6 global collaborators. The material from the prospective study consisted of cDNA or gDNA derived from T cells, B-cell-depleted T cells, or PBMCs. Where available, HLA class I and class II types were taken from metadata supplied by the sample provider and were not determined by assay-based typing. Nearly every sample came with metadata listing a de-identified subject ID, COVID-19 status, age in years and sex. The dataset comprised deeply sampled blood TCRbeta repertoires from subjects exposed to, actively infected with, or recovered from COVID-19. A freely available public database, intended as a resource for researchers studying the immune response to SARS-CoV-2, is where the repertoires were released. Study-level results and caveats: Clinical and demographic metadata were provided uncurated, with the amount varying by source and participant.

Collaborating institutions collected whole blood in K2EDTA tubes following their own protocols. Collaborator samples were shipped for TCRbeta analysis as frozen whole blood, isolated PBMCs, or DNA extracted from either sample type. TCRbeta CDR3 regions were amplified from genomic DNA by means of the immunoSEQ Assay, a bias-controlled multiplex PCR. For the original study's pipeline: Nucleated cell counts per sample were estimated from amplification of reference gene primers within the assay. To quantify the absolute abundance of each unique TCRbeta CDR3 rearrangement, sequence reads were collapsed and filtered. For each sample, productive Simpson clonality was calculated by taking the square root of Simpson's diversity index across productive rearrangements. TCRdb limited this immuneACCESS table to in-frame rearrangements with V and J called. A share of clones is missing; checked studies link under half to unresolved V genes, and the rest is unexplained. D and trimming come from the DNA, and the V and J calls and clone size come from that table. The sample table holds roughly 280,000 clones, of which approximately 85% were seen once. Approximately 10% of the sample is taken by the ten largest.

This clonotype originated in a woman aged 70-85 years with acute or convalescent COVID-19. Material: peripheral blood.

The DNA reads TGTGCCAGCAGTTTAGAGACAGGGGTGTTGTATCCCCCCAGCTACACCTTC. It translates as CASSLETGVLYPPSYTF. The V gene is TRBV27 and the J gene is TRBJ1-2, with 8 bases in between that match TRBD1. Based on the germline V gene (reference sequence), the CDR1 and CDR2 sequences are MNHEY and SMNVEV. The CDR3, from cysteine to phenylalanine, totals 17 residues. Only the CDR3 DNA is retained, 51 bases long and in frame from the first base. Germline trimming amounts to 2 bases on V and 9 bases on J, with 17 as the count of junction bases outside the gene matches.